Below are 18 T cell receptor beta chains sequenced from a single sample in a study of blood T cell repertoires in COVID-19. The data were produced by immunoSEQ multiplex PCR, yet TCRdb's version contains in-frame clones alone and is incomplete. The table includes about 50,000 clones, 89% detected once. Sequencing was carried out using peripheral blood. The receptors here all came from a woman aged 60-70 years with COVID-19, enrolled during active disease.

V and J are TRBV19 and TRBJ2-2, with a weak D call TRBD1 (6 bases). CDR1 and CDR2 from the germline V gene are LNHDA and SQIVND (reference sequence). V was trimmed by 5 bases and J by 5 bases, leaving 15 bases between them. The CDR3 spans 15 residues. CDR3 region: CASSYTGPYTGELFF. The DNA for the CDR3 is TGTGCCAGTAGTTACACAGGGCCCTATACCGGGGAGCTGTTTTTT.

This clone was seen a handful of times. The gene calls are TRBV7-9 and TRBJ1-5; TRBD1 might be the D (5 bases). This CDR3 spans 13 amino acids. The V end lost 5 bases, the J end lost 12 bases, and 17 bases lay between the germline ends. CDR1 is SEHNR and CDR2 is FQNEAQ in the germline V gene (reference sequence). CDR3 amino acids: CASSGLGASVQHF. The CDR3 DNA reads TGTGCCAGCAGCGGGCTAGGGGCCTCGGTCCAGCATTTT.

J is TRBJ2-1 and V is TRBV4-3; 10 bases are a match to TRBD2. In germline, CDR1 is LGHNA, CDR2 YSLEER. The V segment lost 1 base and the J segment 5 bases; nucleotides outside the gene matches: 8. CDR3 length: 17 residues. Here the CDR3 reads CASSQGTSGSIDNEQFF. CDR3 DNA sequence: TGCGCCAGCAGCCAAGGGACTAGCGGATCAATCGACAATGAGCAGTTCTTC.

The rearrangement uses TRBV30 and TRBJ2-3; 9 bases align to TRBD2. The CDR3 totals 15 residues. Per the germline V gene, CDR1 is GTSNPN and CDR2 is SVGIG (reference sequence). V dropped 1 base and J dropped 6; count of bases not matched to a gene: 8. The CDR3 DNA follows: TGTGCCTGGAGTGCCGTAGCGGGAGTCGTCGATACGCAGTATTTT. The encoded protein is CAWSAVAGVVDTQYF.

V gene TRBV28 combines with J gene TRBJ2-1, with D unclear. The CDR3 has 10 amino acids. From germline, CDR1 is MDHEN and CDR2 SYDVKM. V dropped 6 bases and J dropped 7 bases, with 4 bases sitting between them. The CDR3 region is CASSRNEQFF. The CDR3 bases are TGTGCCAGCAGCCGGAATGAGCAGTTCTTC.

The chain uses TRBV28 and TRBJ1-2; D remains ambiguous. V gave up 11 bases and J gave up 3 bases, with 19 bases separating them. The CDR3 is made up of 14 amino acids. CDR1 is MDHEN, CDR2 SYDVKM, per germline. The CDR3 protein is CALGGPTPYYGYTF. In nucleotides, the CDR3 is TGTGCCCTCGGAGGGCCGACCCCTTACTATGGCTACACCTTC.

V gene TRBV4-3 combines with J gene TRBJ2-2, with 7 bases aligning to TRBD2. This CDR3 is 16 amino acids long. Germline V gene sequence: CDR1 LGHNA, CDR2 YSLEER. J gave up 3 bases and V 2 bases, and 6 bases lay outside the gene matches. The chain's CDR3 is CASSQYTSAYTGELFF. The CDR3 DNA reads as TGCGCCAGCAGCCAATATACTAGCGCTTACACCGGGGAGCTGTTTTTT.

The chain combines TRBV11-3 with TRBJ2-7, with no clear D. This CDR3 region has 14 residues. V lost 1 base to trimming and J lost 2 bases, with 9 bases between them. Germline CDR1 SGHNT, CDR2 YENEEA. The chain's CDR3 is CASSLAENPYEQYF. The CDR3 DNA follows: TGTGCCAGCAGCTTAGCGGAGAACCCCTACGAGCAGTACTTC.

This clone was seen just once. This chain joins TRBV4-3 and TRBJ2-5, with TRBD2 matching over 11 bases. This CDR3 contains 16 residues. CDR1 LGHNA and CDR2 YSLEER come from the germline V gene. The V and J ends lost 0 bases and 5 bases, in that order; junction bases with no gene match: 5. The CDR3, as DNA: TGCGCCAGCAGCCAAGATACTAGCGGGGGACGGGAGACCCAGTACTTC. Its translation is CASSQDTSGGRETQYF.

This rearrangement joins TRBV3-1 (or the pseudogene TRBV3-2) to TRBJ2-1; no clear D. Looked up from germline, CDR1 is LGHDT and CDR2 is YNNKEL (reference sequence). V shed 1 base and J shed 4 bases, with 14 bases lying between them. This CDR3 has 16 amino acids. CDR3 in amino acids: CASSQGALTPYNEQFF. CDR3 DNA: TGTGCCAGCAGCCAAGGGGCCCTAACGCCTTACAATGAGCAGTTCTTC.

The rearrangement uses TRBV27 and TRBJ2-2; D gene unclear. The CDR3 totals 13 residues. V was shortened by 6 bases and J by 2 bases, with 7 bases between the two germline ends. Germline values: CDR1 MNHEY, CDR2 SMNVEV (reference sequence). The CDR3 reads CASRLLNTGELFF. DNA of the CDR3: TGTGCCAGCAGACTTTTAAACACCGGGGAGCTGTTTTTT.

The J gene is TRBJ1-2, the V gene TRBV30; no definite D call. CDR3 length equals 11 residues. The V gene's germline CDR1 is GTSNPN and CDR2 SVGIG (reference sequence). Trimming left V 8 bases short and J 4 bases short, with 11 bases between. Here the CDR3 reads CAVSDGYGYTF. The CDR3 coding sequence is TGTGCCGTGAGTGACGGCTATGGCTACACCTTC. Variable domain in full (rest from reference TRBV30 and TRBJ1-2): SQTIHQWPATLVQPVGSPLSLECTVEGTSNPNLYWYRQAAGRGLQLLFYSVGIGQISSEVPQNLSASRPQDRQFILSSKKLLLSDSGFYLCAVSDGYGYTFGSGTRLTVV.

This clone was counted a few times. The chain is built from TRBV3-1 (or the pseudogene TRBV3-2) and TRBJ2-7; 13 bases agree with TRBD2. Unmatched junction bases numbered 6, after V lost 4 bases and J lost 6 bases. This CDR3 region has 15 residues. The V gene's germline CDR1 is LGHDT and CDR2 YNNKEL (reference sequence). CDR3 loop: CASSRGLAGDGEQYF. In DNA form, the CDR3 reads TGTGCCAGCAGCCGCGGACTAGCGGGAGATGGCGAGCAGTACTTC.

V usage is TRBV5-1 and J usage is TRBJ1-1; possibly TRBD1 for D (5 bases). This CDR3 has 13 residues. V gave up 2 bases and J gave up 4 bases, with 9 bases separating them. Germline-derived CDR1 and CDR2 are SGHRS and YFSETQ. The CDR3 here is CASSFGGGTEAFF. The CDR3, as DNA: TGCGCCAGCAGCTTTGGCGGGGGCACTGAAGCTTTCTTT.

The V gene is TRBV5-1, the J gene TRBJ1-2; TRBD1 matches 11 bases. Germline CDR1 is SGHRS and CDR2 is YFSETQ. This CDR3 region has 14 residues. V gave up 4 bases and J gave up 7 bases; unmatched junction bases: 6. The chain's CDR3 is CASSVGQGARGYTF. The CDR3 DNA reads TGCGCCAGCAGCGTTGGACAGGGGGCGCGTGGCTACACCTTC.

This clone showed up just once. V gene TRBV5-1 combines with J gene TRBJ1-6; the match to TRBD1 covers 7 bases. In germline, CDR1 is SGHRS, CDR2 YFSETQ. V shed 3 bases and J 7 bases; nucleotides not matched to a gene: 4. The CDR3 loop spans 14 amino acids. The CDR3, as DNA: TGCGCCAGCAGCTCCGGACAGGTCAATTCACCCCTCCACTTT. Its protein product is CASSSGQVNSPLHF.

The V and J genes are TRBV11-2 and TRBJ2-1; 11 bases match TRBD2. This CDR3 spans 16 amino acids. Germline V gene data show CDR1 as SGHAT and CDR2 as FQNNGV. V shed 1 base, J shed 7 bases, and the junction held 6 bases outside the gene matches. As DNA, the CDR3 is TGTGCCAGCAGCTTAGTGCGGGTAGCGGGGGGGAATGAGCAGTTCTTC. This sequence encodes CASSLVRVAGGNEQFF.

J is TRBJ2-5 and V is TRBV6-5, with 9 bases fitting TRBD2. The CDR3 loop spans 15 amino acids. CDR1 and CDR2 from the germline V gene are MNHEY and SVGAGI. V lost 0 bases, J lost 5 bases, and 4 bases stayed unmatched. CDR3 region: CASSYSAGGVETQYF. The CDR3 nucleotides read TGTGCCAGCAGTTACTCCGCGGGGGGGGTGGAGACCCAGTACTTC.